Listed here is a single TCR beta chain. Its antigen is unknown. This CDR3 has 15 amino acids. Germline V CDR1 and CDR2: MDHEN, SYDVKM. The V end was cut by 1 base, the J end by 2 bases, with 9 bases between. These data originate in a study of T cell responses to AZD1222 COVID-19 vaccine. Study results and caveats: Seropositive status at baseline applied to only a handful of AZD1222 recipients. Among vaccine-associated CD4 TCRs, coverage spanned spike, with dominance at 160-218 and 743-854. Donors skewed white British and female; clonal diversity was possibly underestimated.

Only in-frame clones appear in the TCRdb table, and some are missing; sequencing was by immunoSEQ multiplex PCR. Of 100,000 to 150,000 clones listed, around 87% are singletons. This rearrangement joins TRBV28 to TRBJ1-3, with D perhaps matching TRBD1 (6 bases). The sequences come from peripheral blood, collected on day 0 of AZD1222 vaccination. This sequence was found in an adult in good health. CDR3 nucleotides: TGTGCCAGCAGTTTATACACAGGGCCTGGAAACACCATATATTTT. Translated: CASSLYTGPGNTIYF.